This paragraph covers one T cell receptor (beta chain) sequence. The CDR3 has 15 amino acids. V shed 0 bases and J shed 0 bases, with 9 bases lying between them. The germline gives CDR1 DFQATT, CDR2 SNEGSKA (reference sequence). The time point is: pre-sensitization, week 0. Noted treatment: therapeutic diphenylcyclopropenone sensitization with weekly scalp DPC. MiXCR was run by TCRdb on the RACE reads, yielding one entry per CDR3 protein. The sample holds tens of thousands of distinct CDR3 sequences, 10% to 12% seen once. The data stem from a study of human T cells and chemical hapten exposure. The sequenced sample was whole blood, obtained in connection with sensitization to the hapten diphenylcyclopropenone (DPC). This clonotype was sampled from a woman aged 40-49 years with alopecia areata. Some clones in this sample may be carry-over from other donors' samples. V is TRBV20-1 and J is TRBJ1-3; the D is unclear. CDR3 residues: CSAREFASSGNTIYF. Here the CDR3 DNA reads TGCAGTGCTAGAGAATTTGCCAGCTCTGGAAACACCATATATTTT.